This TCR beta chain was sequenced during a study of blood T cell repertoires in COVID-19. Background on the study: Sites in the United States, Italy and Spain provided acute and convalescent COVID-19 samples. From T cells, B-cell-depleted T cells, or PBMCs came the material, which was cDNA or gDNA.

This CDR3 spans 13 amino acids. Germline V gene sequence: CDR1 LGHDT, CDR2 YNNKEL (reference sequence). Original methodology: By means of reference gene primer amplification, nucleated cell counts were estimated. Data came from immunoSEQ multiplex PCR; TCRdb stores just in-frame clones and leaves some out. That table is the source of V, J and clone size, and D and trimming were worked out from the DNA. The sample lists roughly 120,000 clones, over 75% occurring once. For this clone: One end of the junction is discordant with germline, which a read error may explain.

This clonotype was obtained from a man between 60 and 75 years old with acute or convalescent COVID-19. The genes are TRBV3-1 (or the pseudogene TRBV3-2) and TRBJ1-4, with a possible D match to TRBD1 (6 bases). Source material: peripheral blood. CDR3 sequence (DNA): TGTGCCAGCAGTCAAGAGGGGGGTGAAAAACTGTTTTTT. This encodes CASSQEGGEKLFF.